Listed below are T cell receptor beta chains from one sample, sequenced in a study of T cells after yellow fever vaccination. TCRdb called the 5' RACE reads again in MiXCR, with one record for every CDR3 protein. The sample comprises 450,000 to 650,000 distinct CDR3 sequences, around a fifth of which are singletons, and approximately 16% rests with the top ten. The specimen was PBMCs, collected approximately 22 days after the first yellow fever vaccination. Every receptor here comes from a man aged 18 to 29 who received the YFV17D yellow fever vaccine. Both conserved end residues are part of each CDR3. D genes are given only for firm matches. Not all rows give a size; the values are once, few, many and, for expanded clones, a class.

size | J | D | V | DNA | CDR3
few | TRBJ2-3 | . | TRBV4-1 | TGCGCCAGCAGCATCAGAAGTCAGGGTATAGGCACAGATACGCAGTATTTT | CASSIRSQGIGTDTQYF
many | TRBJ2-3 | TRBD2 | TRBV6-4 | TGTGCCAGCAGTGAGCGGGGGACAGATACGCAGTATTTT | CASSERGTDTQYF
. | TRBJ1-6 | . | TRBV7-6 | TGTGCCAGCAGCTTTGGTCAGGCCGATAATTCACCCCTCCACTTT | CASSFGQADNSPLHF
few | TRBJ2-1 | TRBD2 | TRBV4-2 | TGTGCCAGCAGCCAAGCAGCGGGGGCGTACAATGAGCAGTTCTTC | CASSQAAGAYNEQFF
many | TRBJ2-2 | . | TRBV6-4 | TGTGCCAGCAGTGACAGGGATCTCACCGGGGAGCTGTTTTTT | CASSDRDLTGELFF
few | TRBJ2-1 | . | TRBV5-4 | TGTGCCAGCAGCTTGGAGGGTTGGGGGACGACCTACAATGAGCAGTTCTTC | CASSLEGWGTTYNEQFF
. | TRBJ1-6 | . | TRBV4-2 | TGTGCCAGCAGCCAAAGTCGGACAGCCGACTTCACCCTCCACTTT | CASSQSRTADFTLHF
. | TRBJ2-2 | . | TRBV24-1 | TGTGCCACCAGTGATTTTTGGGGGACTGCGACCGGGGAGCTGTTTTTT | CATSDFWGTATGELFF
many | TRBJ1-5 | . | TRBV3-1 | TGTGCCAGCAGCCAAGATTTGGGTCAGCCCCAGCATTTT | CASSQDLGQPQHF
. | TRBJ2-3 | TRBD2 | TRBV7-2 | TGTGCCAGCAGCTTAGAAGCGGGATTCACAGATACGCAGTATTTT | CASSLEAGFTDTQYF
few | TRBJ2-1 | . | TRBV29-1 | TGCAGCGTTGTGGAAGGGAAGGATGAGCAGTTCTTC | CSVVEGKDEQFF
. | TRBJ2-5 | . | TRBV4-1 | TGCGCCAGCAGCCAAGAAGGCGGCGGAAGCGGGTTGGGCGGGGAGACCCAGTACTTC | CASSQEGGGSGLGGETQYF
few | TRBJ2-7 | . | TRBV11-2 | TGTGCCAGCAGCTATATGAACTACGAGCAGTACTTC | CASSYMNYEQYF
few | TRBJ1-1 | . | TRBV15 | TGTGCCACCAGCAGAGATTCGAGAGGGGTTACTGAAGCTTTCTTT | CATSRDSRGVTEAFF
. | TRBJ2-5 | . | TRBV2 | TGTGCCAGCAGTGAGGAGATTGCGGCGGGGTCAGAGACCCAGTACTTC | CASSEEIAAGSETQYF
. | TRBJ1-5 | . | TRBV6-2/TRBV6-3 | TGTGCCAGCAGTTACGGAGGCTCGTGGGACGGGACGGATCAGCCCCAGCATTTT | CASSYGGSWDGTDQPQHF
few | TRBJ2-4 | . | TRBV24-1 | TGTGCCACCAGTGAGGGGAGCGGGACAGGTAGGGTCGGGGCCAAAAACATTCAGTACTTC | CATSEGSGTGRVGAKNIQYF
. | TRBJ2-3 | . | TRBV12-3/TRBV12-4 | TGTGCCAGCAGTTTCAGGTCTACTAGGAGGGGCCCAGATACGCAGTATTTT | CASSFRSTRRGPDTQYF
once | TRBJ2-3 | . | TRBV11-2 | TGTGCCAGCAGCTTAGGAAGGGACTGGATCACAGATACGCAGTATTTT | CASSLGRDWITDTQYF
. | TRBJ2-5 | . | TRBV11-2 | TGTGCCAGCAGCCTAGGACCTTCGCAGGTCGAGACCCAGTACTTC | CASSLGPSQVETQYF
. | TRBJ2-3 | TRBD1 | TRBV29-1 | TGCAGCGTTGGTGCATTGACAGGGTCCCCACAAGATACGCAGTATTTT | CSVGALTGSPQDTQYF
few | TRBJ2-2 | TRBD2 | TRBV4-3 | TGCGCCAGCAGCCAACTTGGGACTAGCGGGGGGGCCTCGGACGGGGAGCTGTTTTTT | CASSQLGTSGGASDGELFF
few | TRBJ1-2 | . | TRBV11-2 | TGTGCCAGCAGCTTAGATCGGGAGGGACGGGACTATGGCTACACCTTC | CASSLDREGRDYGYTF
. | TRBJ2-1 | . | TRBV5-5 | TGTGCCAGCAGCTTGCATCCGACAGGCAATGAGCAGTTCTTC | CASSLHPTGNEQFF
few | TRBJ2-1 | . | TRBV20-1 | TGCAGTGCGCCCGGGGCCAGGTACAATGAGCAGTTCTTC | CSAPGARYNEQFF
. | TRBJ1-4 | . | TRBV12-3/TRBV12-4 | TGTGCCAGCAGCCCACCAACTAATGAAAAACTGTTTTTT | CASSPPTNEKLFF
. | TRBJ1-1 | . | TRBV10-3 | TGTGCCATCAGCTCACAGTCGCCGATCACTGAAGCTTTCTTT | CAISSQSPITEAFF
many | TRBJ2-2 | . | TRBV18 | TGTGCCAGCTCACCATCGGCAGACGCGAACACCGGGGAGCTGTTTTTT | CASSPSADANTGELFF